A single sample gave rise to the 14 T cell receptor beta chains below, sequenced in a study of radiotherapy plus CTLA-4 blockade in lung cancer. The table came from immunoSEQ multiplex PCR; TCRdb's copy has only in-frame clones and leaves some out. Of about 19,000 clones listed, roughly 88% are singletons. This material consisted of peripheral blood, taken from a patient treated with radiotherapy plus ipilimumab. Receptor source: a human donor with non-small cell lung cancer whose response to radiotherapy plus ipilimumab could not be evaluated.

Concerning this clone: One end of the junction fails to match germline, which may point to a read error. The chain recombines TRBV5-4 with TRBJ1-2, with a tentative D call TRBD1 (6 bases). The CDR3 is made up of 13 amino acids. The germline gives CDR1 SGHNT, CDR2 YYREEE (reference sequence). The CDR3 loop reads CASSHSGDTIGVF. In DNA, the CDR3 is TGTGCCAGCAGCCACTCAGGGGATACCATAGGTGTCTTC.

The gene calls are TRBV7-3 and TRBJ1-6; D ambiguous. The CDR3 is made up of 14 amino acids. Trimming removed 2 bases from V and 6 bases from J, with 8 bases in between. In germline, CDR1 is SGHTA, CDR2 FQGTGA. CDR3 DNA sequence: TGTGCCAGCAGCTTACGGGAACGTAATTCACCCCTCCACTTT. It encodes CASSLRERNSPLHF.

This clone was seen once. One end of the junction does not line up with germline, which may come from a read error. The rearrangement joins TRBV18 to TRBJ1-4; D call uncertain. Looked up from germline, CDR1 is KGHSH and CDR2 is LQKENI. The CDR3 is 16 residues long. CDR3 region: CASSPLTGITYEKLFF. The CDR3, as DNA: TGTGCCAGCTCACCCCTGACCGGGATAACTTATGAAAAACTGTTTTTT.

The V call is TRBV5-6, the J call TRBJ1-5; the D is unclear. V was pared by 0 bases and J by 3 bases, with 19 bases between. This CDR3 contains 18 residues. Germline loops: CDR1 SGHDT, CDR2 YYEEEE. The CDR3 sequence is CASSLGEASLRNNQPQHF. The CDR3 nucleotides read TGTGCCAGCAGCTTGGGAGAGGCCTCACTACGGAACAATCAGCCCCAGCATTTT.

The CDR3 here is CASSLIYLAGGPRGDTQYF. CDR3 nucleotides: TGTGCCAGCAGCTTGATCTACCTAGCGGGAGGGCCTCGCGGAGATACGCAGTATTTT. This rearrangement joins TRBV7-2 to TRBJ2-3; the match to TRBD2 covers 12 bases. CDR1 and CDR2 from the germline V gene are SGHTA and FQGNSA. This CDR3 contains 19 residues. The J segment lost 5 bases and the V segment lost 3 bases, leaving 15 bases of the junction unmatched.

V usage is TRBV28 and J usage is TRBJ2-1; D perhaps matches TRBD2 (5 bases). V lost 3 bases and J lost 12, with 15 bases in between. The CDR3 loop spans 13 amino acids. Germline V gives CDR1 MDHEN, CDR2 SYDVKM. The CDR3 DNA reads as TGTGCCAGCAGTTTCGGACTGGCGCCGGGGCAGTTCTTC. The encoded protein is CASSFGLAPGQFF.

The chain has TRBV5-1 and TRBJ2-2, with 11 nucleotides matching TRBD2. Germline CDR1 is SGHRS and CDR2 is YFSETQ. V gave up 0 bases and J gave up 4 bases; unmatched junction bases: 2. This CDR3 region has 16 residues. DNA for the CDR3: TGCGCCAGCAGCTTGGCTACTAGCGGGAGCACCGGGGAGCTGTTTTTT. Residues: CASSLATSGSTGELFF.

V usage is TRBV29-1 and J usage is TRBJ2-5, with D perhaps TRBD2 (6 bases). Trimming left V 1 base short and J 7 bases short, with 16 bases between. Looked up from germline, CDR1 is SQVTM and CDR2 is ANQGSEA. The length of the CDR3 is 14 residues. This chain's CDR3 is CSVEASGVGGTQYF. CDR3 bases: TGCAGCGTTGAAGCCTCGGGGGTGGGGGGGACCCAGTACTTC.

The rearrangement joins TRBV4-1 to TRBJ2-5; D remains unclear. Germline V gene lookup returns CDR1 MGHRA and CDR2 YSYEKL. V lost 3 bases and J lost 1, with 9 bases in between. The CDR3 has 14 residues. CDR3: CASSHQVGQETQYF. In DNA, the CDR3 is TGCGCCAGCAGCCATCAGGTGGGCCAAGAGACCCAGTACTTC.

This clone was picked up one time. V and J are TRBV28 and TRBJ2-7; TRBD2 matches 7 bases. Trimming at V came to 3 bases and at J to 4 bases, leaving 3 bases not matched to a gene. CDR3 length: 13 amino acids. Germline V gene lookup returns CDR1 MDHEN and CDR2 SYDVKM. The CDR3 bases are TGTGCCAGCAGTTTGGCGGGAGTATACGAGCAGTACTTC. Its translation is CASSLAGVYEQYF.

V usage is TRBV6-6 and J usage is TRBJ2-3, with 7 bases that match TRBD2. Per the germline V gene, CDR1 is MNHNY and CDR2 is SVGAGI (reference sequence). The CDR3 runs to 14 residues. The V segment lost 6 bases and the J segment 4 bases; nucleotides outside the gene matches: 7. The CDR3 DNA is TGTGCCAGCAGCCCCTGGGGGGGGGCAGATACGCAGTATTTT. Protein product: CASSPWGGADTQYF.

CDR3 amino acids: CASSRALGAGEQFF. The CDR3 DNA reads as TGTGCCAGCAGCCGTGCATTGGGGGCAGGTGAGCAGTTCTTC. The rearrangement joins TRBV7-9 to TRBJ2-1, with D possibly matching TRBD1 (6 bases). Germline lookup yields CDR1 SEHNR and CDR2 FQNEAQ (reference sequence). The CDR3 has 14 residues. Trimming left V 5 bases short and J 9 bases short, with 17 bases between.

The V and J genes are TRBV5-6 and TRBJ2-1; possibly TRBD1 for D (5 bases). The CDR3 extends over 15 amino acids. V shed 1 base and J shed 5 bases, with 13 bases lying between them. Germline CDR1 and CDR2: SGHDT and YYEEEE. The DNA for the CDR3 is TGTGCCAGCAGCTTGTGGGCGACAGCAGACAATGAGCAGTTCTTC. Translation gives CASSLWATADNEQFF.

V usage is TRBV5-1 and J usage is TRBJ2-7; D possibly corresponds to TRBD2 (6 bases). Deletions cut 4 bases from V and 0 bases from J, with 17 bases between. CDR3 length: 16 amino acids. The germline V gene encodes CDR1 SGHRS and CDR2 YFSETQ. The CDR3 is CASSGSRWGDSYEQYF. CDR3 in DNA: TGCGCCAGCAGCGGATCAAGGTGGGGGGACTCCTACGAGCAGTACTTC.